Shown below are 7 T cell receptor beta chains from a single sample sequenced in a study of T cells in Graves' hyperthyroidism and ophthalmopathy. The CDR3 regions of TCR beta were amplified from RNA transcripts. In the first-round RT-PCR of the TCR CDR3, the HTBI primer set was used. One entry per CDR3 protein, called by TCRdb with MiXCR from the multiplex PCR reads. Of some 440,000 distinct CDR3 sequences listed, about a sixth are singletons. Sequenced input: blood. The receptors originated from a woman under 30 with Graves' hyperthyroidism.

This clonotype occurred many times. The genes are TRBV29-1 and TRBJ1-5; 10 nucleotides align to TRBD1. J lost 4 bases, V lost 7 bases, and 4 bases had no gene match. The CDR3 length is 13 residues. The germline gives CDR1 SQVTM, CDR2 ANQGSEA. The CDR3 is CSGGTGVNQPQHF. The CDR3 DNA reads TGCAGCGGGGGGACAGGGGTAAATCAGCCCCAGCATTTT.

The table lists this clonotype with many counts. The chain's CDR3 is CASSGQTSGNTIYF. In nucleotides, the CDR3 is TGTGCCAGCAGCGGACAGACTAGCGGAAACACCATATATTTT. The chain combines TRBV2 with TRBJ1-3; D might be TRBD1 (6 bases). The CDR3 has 14 amino acids. Per germline, CDR1 SNHLY and CDR2 FYNNEI. Trimming shortened V by 6 bases and J by 4 bases, and 13 bases separated the two germline ends.

The table lists this clonotype with a few counts. This chain joins TRBV28 and TRBJ2-2; D might be TRBD2 (5 bases). Trimming took off 5 bases at V and 4 bases at J, with 14 bases between the two ends. There are 15 residues in the CDR3. The germline V gene has CDR1 MDHEN and CDR2 SYDVKM. CDR3 amino acids: CASSPLGSLTGELFF. CDR3 nucleotide sequence: TGTGCCAGCAGTCCCTTGGGGAGCCTCACCGGGGAGCTGTTTTTT.

Many counts were recorded for this clonotype. This chain uses TRBV20-1 with TRBJ2-1; possibly TRBD1 or TRBD2 for D (6 bases each). The CDR3 totals 15 residues. V lost 3 bases, J lost 1 base, and 13 bases lay in between. Germline V lookup: CDR1 DFQATT, CDR2 SNEGSKA (reference sequence). CDR3 residues: CSARGGRASYNEQFF. CDR3 DNA: TGCAGTGCTAGGGGGGGCAGGGCGTCCTACAATGAGCAGTTCTTC.

The sample holds a few counts of this clonotype. This chain uses TRBV14 with TRBJ1-6; D uncertain. V gave up 2 bases and J gave up 11 bases, with 10 bases separating them. The CDR3 is 13 residues long. The germline V gene encodes CDR1 SGHDN and CDR2 FVKESK. In nucleotides, the CDR3 is TGTGCCAGCAGCCAATTCACTAGGGCACCCCTCCACTTT. Translating it yields CASSQFTRAPLHF.

Note on this clonotype: A much larger clonotype is one base distant, so this may be a read error. This rearrangement joins TRBV27 to TRBJ1-1; D is uncertain. Deletions cut 1 base from V and 3 bases from J, with 6 bases between. Germline CDR1 reads MNHEY; CDR2 reads SMNVEV (reference sequence). CDR3 length equals 13 residues. CDR3: CASSLFMDTEAFF. The CDR3 DNA reads TGTGCCAGCAGTTTATTCATGGACACTGAAGCTTTCTTT.

This sequence joins TRBV7-2 and TRBJ2-1; 7 positions agree with TRBD1. V was clipped by 3 bases and J by 7 bases; unmatched bases: 21. The CDR3 extends over 19 amino acids. Germline CDR1 SGHTA, CDR2 FQGNSA. CDR3 nucleotides: TGTGCCAGCAGCTTCCCCCCTGGCAGGGGGAGCAGTCTGGTAAATGAGCAGTTCTTC. Amino acid sequence: CASSFPPGRGSSLVNEQFF.